This T cell receptor (beta chain) was found in a study of T cell repertoires in cytomegalovirus infection. In the case of this clonotype: No antigen is known for it.

Study-level results: CMV-specific TCR beta clonotypes restricted by HLA-C dominated the ex vivo response. Cumulative public TCR beta family frequency identified CMV carriers with the relevant HLA.

Between the trimmed V and J ends, which lost 1 base and 5 bases, there was a span of 12 bases. The CDR3 has 14 residues. Germline CDR1 and CDR2: SGDLS and YYNGEE. TCRdb reprocessed the reads with MiXCR, giving one entry per CDR3 protein. The profile shows about 480,000 distinct CDR3 sequences, 30% to 40% of them singletons. The specimen comprised cultured PBMCs, sampled from culture after CMV antigen stimulation. This TCR derives from a human donor in good health (CMV status not recorded). Some clones in this sample may be carry-over from other donors' samples. V and J are TRBV9 and TRBJ2-5; maybe TRBD2 (6 bases). Here the CDR3 DNA reads TGTGCCAGCAGCGTATCAGGGACTCCGGAGACCCAGTACTTC. Its translation is CASSVSGTPETQYF.